This TCR beta chain was recorded in a study of OX40 agonist ivuxolimab in advanced cancers. Points from the study as a whole: CD8+ T cells were the subset that, on average, had more expanded clones than CD4+. Antigen targets of the expanded peripheral T cells went undetermined.

Autoimmune disease history or systemic immunosuppression led to patient exclusion. Note on this clone: Antigen: not known.

Trimming shortened V by 2 bases and J by 0 bases, and 10 bases separated the two germline ends. Looked up from germline, CDR1 is SGHRS and CDR2 is YFSETQ. The CDR3 covers 15 residues. Assay used: immunoSEQ multiplex PCR; TCRdb lists only in-frame clones, some missing. Counted here are about 60,000 clones, about 82% occurring once; the ten biggest clones make up around 0.91%. The V gene is TRBV5-1, the J gene TRBJ2-3; tentative D call: TRBD2 (5 bases). This material consisted of CD4+ or CD8+ T cells sorted from blood, taken in a trial of the OX40 agonist ivuxolimab. The clonotype was recovered from an adult with an advanced solid tumor such as melanoma, head and neck, liver or kidney cancer. The CDR3 nucleotides are TGCGCCAGCAGCTTCTCTGGAGGAAGCACAGATACGCAGTATTTT. Protein sequence: CASSFSGGSTDTQYF.